These T cell receptor beta chains were read from a single sample in a study of T-cell memory formation after mild COVID-19. From the 5' RACE reads, TCRdb called clonotypes with MiXCR, one entry per CDR3 protein. The sample consists of 100,000 or so distinct CDR3 sequences, more than 9.5% of them appearing once. The sample was PBMCs or a T cell subset sorted from them (not recorded which). The source of these receptors is a man younger than 35 who had mild COVID-19 (a few samples of this study predate the infection). Cell type and time point are not known. Both conserved end residues are part of each CDR3. Each record gives: CDR3 protein, CDR3 DNA, J gene, V gene, clone size, D gene. The D gene is left open where the match is weak. Clone size is stated in some rows and not others, as once, few, many or a class when expanded.

CASRLLFRTGNTGELFF,TGCGCCAGCAGGTTACTCTTCAGGACGGGGAACACCGGGGAGCTGTTTTTT,TRBJ2-2,TRBV4-3,once,.
CASSQGQGAFEQFF,TGCGCCAGCAGCCAGGGACAGGGGGCGTTTGAGCAGTTCTTC,TRBJ2-1,TRBV4-3,.,TRBD1
CASSPGTGTDTQYF,TGCGCCAGCTCACCCGGGACAGGGACAGATACGCAGTATTTT,TRBJ2-3,TRBV5-1,.,TRBD1
CASSFPTDTQYF,TGTGCCAGCAGTTTCCCCACAGATACGCAGTATTTT,TRBJ2-3,TRBV28,few,.
CASSIGSGVEQYF,TGTGCCAGTAGTATAGGGTCCGGCGTCGAGCAGTACTTC,TRBJ2-7,TRBV19,few,.
CASSPLADFENTQYF,TGCGCCAGCAGCCCCCTCGCGGACTTCGAGAATACGCAGTATTTT,TRBJ2-3,TRBV5-1,few,.
CASSYLPLAGGSGELFF,TGTGCCAGCAGCTACCTCCCCCTAGCGGGGGGTTCCGGGGAGCTGTTTTTT,TRBJ2-2,TRBV7-6,.,TRBD2
CASSRTGAQPQHF,TGTGCCAGCAGCCGGACAGGGGCTCAGCCCCAGCATTTT,TRBJ1-5,TRBV7-8,.,TRBD1
CASSQGGGISLYSSYNEQFF,TGCGCCAGCAGCCAAGGGGGCGGAATTTCACTTTACAGCTCCTACAATGAGCAGTTCTTC,TRBJ2-1,TRBV4-1,.,.
CASSLGLAVPLDTQYF,TGTGCCAGCAGTTTAGGACTAGCGGTTCCTCTGGATACGCAGTATTTT,TRBJ2-3,TRBV27,few,TRBD2
CASSWFPSGGADHTGELFF,TGCGCCAGCAGCTGGTTCCCTAGCGGGGGGGCCGATCACACCGGGGAGCTGTTTTTT,TRBJ2-2,TRBV5-1,few,TRBD2
CASSLSGVDTGELFF,TGTGCCAGCAGTCTTAGCGGGGTTGACACCGGGGAGCTGTTTTTT,TRBJ2-2,TRBV3-1,few,TRBD2
CASTRFGTGFGETQYF,TGTGCCAGCACTCGCTTCGGGACAGGGTTTGGGGAGACCCAGTACTTC,TRBJ2-5,TRBV9,.,TRBD1
CASRILATGELFF,TGTGCCAGCAGGATACTTGCCACCGGGGAGCTGTTTTTT,TRBJ2-2,TRBV27,few,.
CASLGTYTGELFF,TGTGCCAGCTTAGGCACCTACACCGGGGAGCTGTTTTTT,TRBJ2-2,TRBV7-9,.,.
CASSSGGVLETQYF,TGCGCCAGCAGTAGCGGGGGGGTTTTGGAGACCCAGTACTTC,TRBJ2-5,TRBV4-3,few,TRBD2
CATSGRDKLYNEQFF,TGTGCCACCTCCGGCCGGGACAAACTCTACAATGAGCAGTTCTTC,TRBJ2-1,TRBV12-3/TRBV12-4,many,.
CASSPEIFYNEQFF,TGCGCCAGCAGCCCTGAGATTTTCTACAATGAGCAGTTCTTC,TRBJ2-1,TRBV4-1,few,.
CASSPRTSGTYNEQFF,TGTGCCAGCAGCCCTAGGACTAGCGGTACCTACAATGAGCAGTTCTTC,TRBJ2-1,TRBV7-9,few,TRBD2
CASSQHINEQFF,TGTGCCAGCAGCCAGCATATCAATGAGCAGTTCTTC,TRBJ2-1,TRBV11-2,few,.
CASSRGLSTNEKLFF,TGTGCCAGCAGTAGGGGGCTATCAACTAATGAAAAACTGTTTTTT,TRBJ1-4,TRBV9,.,TRBD1
CASSIVGGNQPQHF,TGTGCCAGTAGTATAGTTGGAGGGAATCAGCCCCAGCATTTT,TRBJ1-5,TRBV19,.,.
CASSPRAGQYEQYF,TGCGCCAGCAGCCCGAGGGCAGGGCAATACGAGCAGTACTTC,TRBJ2-7,TRBV4-1,many,.
CASRPRQAGDTEAFF,TGTGCCAGCCGACCGAGACAGGCTGGGGACACTGAAGCTTTCTTT,TRBJ1-1,TRBV7-9,many,.
CASSRTTGTGYNEQFF,TGTGCCAGCAGCCGAACCACCGGGACAGGGTACAATGAGCAGTTCTTC,TRBJ2-1,TRBV7-6,few,TRBD1
CASSQLGSGQETQYF,TGCGCCAGCAGCCAGCTTGGTAGCGGACAAGAGACCCAGTACTTC,TRBJ2-5,TRBV4-1,.,.
CASRGQLNTEAFF,TGCGCCAGCAGAGGACAGTTGAACACTGAAGCTTTCTTT,TRBJ1-1,TRBV10-2,.,.
CASSLRTGGFYEQYF,TGTGCCAGCAGCTTACGGACAGGCGGGTTCTACGAGCAGTACTTC,TRBJ2-7,TRBV7-9,many,TRBD1
CASSLSGGGRTEAFF,TGTGCCAGCTCATTATCTGGGGGAGGGCGTACTGAAGCTTTCTTT,TRBJ1-1,TRBV18,.,.
CASSYADSLDRDTQYF,TGTGCCAGCAGTTACGCGGACAGTCTAGACAGGGATACGCAGTATTTT,TRBJ2-3,TRBV6-2/TRBV6-3,.,.
CASSLAPETGDNEQFF,TGTGCCAGCAGTTTAGCGCCCGAGACAGGGGACAATGAGCAGTTCTTC,TRBJ2-1,TRBV12-3/TRBV12-4,few,TRBD1
CASSLEGYEQFF,TGCGCCAGCAGCTTGGAGGGGTATGAGCAGTTCTTC,TRBJ2-1,TRBV5-1,few,.
CASTPLQGLNYGYTF,TGTGCCAGCACCCCTCTACAGGGCCTTAACTATGGCTACACCTTC,TRBJ1-2,TRBV6-5,few,.
CASSKGTGTGGLGEAFF,TGTGCCAGCAGCAAAGGCACCGGGACAGGAGGTTTGGGTGAAGCTTTCTTT,TRBJ1-1,TRBV7-9,many,TRBD1
CASSSLDSYEQYF,TGTGCCAGCAGCTCATTGGACAGCTACGAGCAGTACTTC,TRBJ2-7,TRBV7-9,.,.
CASSDTNRPGTEAFF,TGTGCCAGCAGTGACACGAATAGACCGGGCACTGAAGCTTTCTTT,TRBJ1-1,TRBV6-4,few,.
CASSLVTWALDEQYF,TGTGCCAGCAGCTTAGTTACTTGGGCTCTCGACGAGCAGTACTTC,TRBJ2-7,TRBV7-6,few,.
CASSQDMTSGEQYF,TGCGCCAGCAGCCAAGATATGACCTCGGGGGAGCAGTACTTC,TRBJ2-7,TRBV4-3,.,.
CASSDVGRRYEAFF,TGTGCCAGCAGTGACGTCGGGAGGAGGTATGAAGCTTTCTTT,TRBJ1-1,TRBV6-4,.,.
CASSEIATGRRGADTQYF,TGTGCCAGCAGTGAAATAGCGACAGGGCGGAGGGGAGCAGATACGCAGTATTTT,TRBJ2-3,TRBV25-1,.,.
CASSVEQTYTDTQYF,TGTGCCAGCAGCGTAGAGCAGACCTACACAGATACGCAGTATTTT,TRBJ2-3,TRBV9,.,.
CASSFVSDVAGGPNTQYF,TGTGCCAGCAGCTTCGTGTCTGACGTAGCGGGGGGGCCGAATACGCAGTATTTT,TRBJ2-3,TRBV7-9,.,TRBD2
CASTPGGRYNEQFF,TGTGCCAGCACCCCAGGCGGGCGATACAATGAGCAGTTCTTC,TRBJ2-1,TRBV9,many,.
CASSSKNTGELFF,TGTGCCAGCAGCTCTAAGAACACCGGGGAGCTGTTTTTT,TRBJ2-2,TRBV7-9,.,.
CASSEGVGFTGELFF,TGTGCCAGCAGTGAAGGGGTCGGGTTCACCGGGGAGCTGTTTTTT,TRBJ2-2,TRBV6-1,.,.
CASSPRFGQPQHF,TGTGCCAGCAGCCCTCGATTCGGTCAGCCCCAGCATTTT,TRBJ1-5,TRBV2,.,.